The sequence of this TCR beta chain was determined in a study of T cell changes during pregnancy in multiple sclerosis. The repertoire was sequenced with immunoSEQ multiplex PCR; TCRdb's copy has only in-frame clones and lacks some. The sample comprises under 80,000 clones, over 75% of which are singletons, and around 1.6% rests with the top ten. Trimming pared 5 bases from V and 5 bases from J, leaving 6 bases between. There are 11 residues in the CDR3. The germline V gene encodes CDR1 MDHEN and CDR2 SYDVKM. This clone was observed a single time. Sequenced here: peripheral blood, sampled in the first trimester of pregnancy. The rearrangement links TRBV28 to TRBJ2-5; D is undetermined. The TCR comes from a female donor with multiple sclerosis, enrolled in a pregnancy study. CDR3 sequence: CASSTRETQYF. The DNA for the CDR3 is TGTGCCAGCAGTACCAGGGAGACCCAGTACTTC.